The 10 T cell receptor beta chains in this list originate from one sample, sequenced in a study of cytomegalovirus exposure and HLA in healthy donors. Data came from immunoSEQ multiplex PCR; TCRdb stores just in-frame clones and leaves some out. Of about 130,000 clones in the sample, 75% to 90% are singletons; the top ten hold around 1.1%. Sample: PBMCs. These receptors came from a woman between 18 and 30 years old in good health and CMV-seronegative.

The rearrangement uses TRBV28 and TRBJ2-5; 7 positions agree with TRBD1. Trimming cost V 3 bases and J 2 bases; bases outside gene matches: 3. The CDR3 is 14 residues long. The germline CDR1 and CDR2 sequences are MDHEN and SYDVKM. CDR3 sequence: CASSLAGGQETQYF. In DNA, the CDR3 is TGTGCCAGCAGTTTGGCAGGGGGACAAGAGACCCAGTACTTC. Supplemented by reference TRBV28 and TRBJ2-5, the full variable domain reads DVKVTQSSRYLVKRTGEKVFLECVQDMDHENMFWYRQDPGLGLRLIYFSYDVKMKEKGDIPEGYSVSREKKERFSLILESASTNQTSMYLCASSLAGGQETQYFGPGTRLLVL.

This clone was found a few times. This rearrangement joins TRBV12-5 to TRBJ2-1; the D is unclear. This CDR3 spans 16 amino acids. CDR1 is LGHNT and CDR2 is FRNRAP in the germline V gene. V was shortened by 0 bases and J by 8 bases, with 17 bases between the two germline ends. CDR3 bases: TGTGCTAGTGGTTTGGTGGCCGGGTCTGAGGTGCATGAGCAGTTCTTC. Translated: CASGLVAGSEVHEQFF.

The chain couples TRBV28 to TRBJ1-2; D call uncertain. V was cut by 3 bases and J by 4 bases, with 6 bases left in between. CDR1 and CDR2 from the germline V gene are MDHEN and SYDVKM. This CDR3 has 12 amino acids. CDR3 coding DNA: TGTGCCAGCAGTTTTTCCAGCTATGGCTACACCTTC. Protein sequence: CASSFSSYGYTF.

The V and J genes are TRBV7-9 and TRBJ2-4, with D possibly being TRBD1 (5 bases). Trimming left V 4 bases short and J 2 bases short, with 21 bases between. The CDR3 has 18 residues. Germline V gives CDR1 SEHNR, CDR2 FQNEAQ (reference sequence). Written as DNA, the CDR3 is TGTGCCAGCAGCTCAGTCGGCGTCCAGGGTAGTACCAAAAACATTCAGTACTTC. Translating it yields CASSSVGVQGSTKNIQYF.

The rearrangement joins TRBV29-1 to TRBJ1-4; possible D gene TRBD1, 6 bases. The CDR3 extends over 14 amino acids. V gave up 4 bases and J gave up 1 base, with 10 bases separating them. Germline lookup yields CDR1 SQVTM and CDR2 ANQGSEA. CDR3 in DNA: TGCAGCGTTGGGGGGACACGAACTAATGAAAAACTGTTTTTT. It specifies CSVGGTRTNEKLFF.

The chain carries TRBV4-1 and TRBJ2-6; a possible D gene is TRBD1 (5 bases). V lost 1 base and J 1 base, leaving 11 bases between the germline ends. The CDR3 runs 17 residues. Germline assignment: CDR1 MGHRA and CDR2 YSYEKL. CDR3 in DNA: TGCGCCAGCAGCCAAGGGGGCCGGCGGTCTGGGGCCAACGTCCTGACTTTC. It codes for CASSQGGRRSGANVLTF.

The chain combines TRBV5-1 with TRBJ2-5; TRBD1 aligns across 8 bases. Germline CDR1 and CDR2: SGHRS and YFSETQ. V gave up 4 bases and J gave up 5 bases; unmatched junction bases: 4. The CDR3 has 13 residues. CDR3: CASSPRGQETQYF. CDR3 nucleotide sequence: TGCGCCAGCAGCCCCAGGGGGCAGGAGACCCAGTACTTC.

V is TRBV27 and J is TRBJ1-5; TRBD1 matches at 9 bases. After removal of 6 bases from V and 6 bases from J, the junction contained 9 bases not matched to a gene. This CDR3 has 15 residues. Germline CDR1 MNHEY, CDR2 SMNVEV (reference sequence). CDR3 in amino acids: CASSHSGTGIQPQHF. The CDR3 DNA sequence: TGTGCCAGCAGCCACTCCGGGACAGGGATTCAGCCCCAGCATTTT.

Here the CDR3 reads CAWSSPGLTAQDEKLFF. The CDR3 region has the DNA TGTGCCTGGAGTTCACCGGGACTCACGGCGCAAGATGAAAAACTGTTTTTT. The chain joins TRBV30 to TRBJ1-4; D may be TRBD1 (5 bases). V shed 2 bases and J shed 6 bases, with 22 bases lying between them. The CDR3 has 17 residues. From germline, CDR1 is GTSNPN and CDR2 SVGIG (reference sequence).

This chain joins TRBV14 and TRBJ2-7; D unclear. The CDR3 loop spans 12 amino acids. Germline-derived CDR1 and CDR2 are SGHDN and FVKESK. V gave up 6 bases and J gave up 3 bases, with 9 bases separating them. The CDR3 DNA follows: TGTGCCAGCAGGCCCACAGACTACGAGCAGTACTTC. Translating it yields CASRPTDYEQYF.